A single sample is the source of the 21 T cell receptor beta chains below, sequenced in a study of Ad26.COV2.S vaccination and SARS-CoV-2 variants. Produced via immunoSEQ multiplex PCR; TCRdb's table is partial and in-frame only. Of hundreds of thousands of clones in the sample, more than 80% were seen once. Noted treatment: roughly 18 received Ad26.COV2.S at low or high dose, single or two shots; about 5 received placebo; per-sample allocation not given. Specimen acquisition occurred on day 63 following the initial vaccine or placebo injection. Material: peripheral blood, obtained in a trial of Ad26.COV2.S vaccine versus placebo. The source of these receptors is a person aged 18-65 years who received the Ad26.COV2.S COVID-19 vaccine or a placebo.

CDR3 amino acids: CASSLELVTTDTQYF. The CDR3 DNA follows: TGTGCCAGCAGCTTGGAACTAGTAACCACAGATACGCAGTATTTT. The chain uses TRBV5-5 and TRBJ2-3; maybe TRBD2 (5 bases). Deletions cut 0 bases from V and 2 bases from J, with 10 bases between. This CDR3 has 15 residues. CDR1 is SGHKS, CDR2 YYEKEE, per germline (reference sequence).

The rearrangement joins TRBV11-2 to TRBJ2-4, with a weak D call TRBD1 (5 bases). CDR1 and CDR2 from the germline V gene are SGHAT and FQNNGV. CDR3 length: 14 residues. V lost 4 bases and J 6 bases, leaving 13 bases between the germline ends. The CDR3 spells CASSSPDKLNIQYF. In DNA, the CDR3 is TGTGCCAGCAGCTCCCCGGACAAGTTAAACATTCAGTACTTC.

The rearrangement links TRBV7-2 to TRBJ1-2, with a possible D match to TRBD1 (5 bases). The CDR3 length is 13 residues. Germline V gene data show CDR1 as SGHTA and CDR2 as FQGNSA. The ends were cut back, 5 bases at V and 8 bases at J, with 15 bases in the middle. CDR3 sequence: CASSPIGGDGYTF. The CDR3 coding sequence is TGTGCCAGCAGCCCCATCGGAGGGGACGGCTACACCTTC. The complete variable domain, with remaining parts taken from reference TRBV7-2 and TRBJ1-2, reads GAGVSQSPSNKVTEKGKDVELRCDPISGHTALYWYRQSLGQGLEFLIYFQGNSAPDKSGLPSDRFSAERTGGSVSTLTIQRTQQEDSAVYLCASSPIGGDGYTFGSGTRLTVV.

This sequence joins TRBV6-5 and TRBJ2-1; 12 bases line up with TRBD2. The germline V gene encodes CDR1 MNHEY and CDR2 SVGAGI. The CDR3 covers 16 residues. Trimming removed 0 bases from V and 7 bases from J; junction bases left unmatched: 4. The CDR3 DNA reads as TGTGCCAGCAGTTACTCGAGGACTAGCGGGATTAATGAGCAGTTCTTC. Its protein product is CASSYSRTSGINEQFF.

The chain employs TRBV14 and TRBJ1-1; D is ambiguous. V was pared by 8 bases and J by 2 bases, with 15 bases between. CDR1 SGHDN and CDR2 FVKESK come from the germline V gene. This CDR3 has 14 amino acids. DNA for the CDR3: TGTGCCAGCCATATAAGGACGGGTAACACTGAAGCTTTCTTT. This translates into CASHIRTGNTEAFF.

This clone has just a few counts. This rearrangement joins TRBV7-8 to TRBJ1-1, with D hard to call. V dropped 2 bases and J dropped 0 bases, with 13 bases sitting between them. The germline V gene has CDR1 SGHVS and CDR2 FQNEAQ. CDR3 length: 16 residues. This chain's CDR3 is CASSLNGVRMNTEAFF. In nucleotides, the CDR3 is TGTGCCAGCAGCTTAAACGGAGTTCGGATGAACACTGAAGCTTTCTTT.

The V gene is TRBV25-1, the J gene TRBJ1-2; D gene uncertain. The CDR3 spans 14 residues. The germline CDR1 and CDR2 sequences are MGHDK and SYGVNS. Trimming pared 0 bases from V and 4 bases from J, leaving 9 bases between. The CDR3 nucleotides read TGTGCCAGCAGTGAATACGACGGGTTCTATGGCTACACCTTC. It is translated as CASSEYDGFYGYTF.

As regards this clone: This clone may be a read error of a much larger clone one base away. This chain uses TRBV27 with TRBJ1-5; D call uncertain. The CDR3 is made up of 14 amino acids. Germline CDR1 and CDR2: MNHEY and SMNVEV (reference sequence). V was trimmed by 6 bases and J by 0 bases, leaving 9 bases between them. CDR3 nucleotides: TGTGCCAGCAGCCCCCTATATAGCAATCAGCCCCAGCATTTT. This sequence encodes CASSPLYSNQPQHF.

The chain has TRBV6-2 or TRBV6-3 and TRBJ2-1, with 8 nucleotides matching TRBD2. CDR1 MNHEY and CDR2 SVGEGT come from the germline V gene. This CDR3 spans 16 amino acids. With V trimmed by 2 bases and J by 3 bases, 6 bases remained unmatched. CDR3 nucleotide sequence: TGTGCCAGCAGTTACCCTACTAGCGGAATCTACAATGAGCAGTTCTTC. Protein product: CASSYPTSGIYNEQFF.

This chain joins TRBV7-2 and TRBJ2-7; TRBD1 matches 9 bases. This CDR3 contains 14 residues. V lost 5 bases and J lost 7; bases outside the gene matches: 9. Germline V gene sequence: CDR1 SGHTA, CDR2 FQGNSA. The CDR3 sequence is CASSPYRGPGEQYF. DNA of the CDR3: TGTGCCAGCAGCCCCTACAGGGGGCCGGGGGAGCAGTACTTC.

The chain carries TRBV12-5 and TRBJ2-3, with D tentatively TRBD1 or TRBD2 (5 bases each). The CDR3 contains 12 residues. V dropped 10 bases and J dropped 12 bases, with 20 bases sitting between them. The V gene's germline CDR1 is LGHNT and CDR2 FRNRAP. CDR3 sequence: CATSPSGTRQYF. In DNA, the CDR3 is TGTGCTACCTCCCCCTCCGGGACGCGCCAGTATTTT.

The chain joins TRBV25-1 to TRBJ2-1, with D maybe TRBD1 (6 bases). The germline V gene encodes CDR1 MGHDK and CDR2 SYGVNS. V was trimmed by 5 bases and J by 7 bases, leaving 12 bases between them. The CDR3 totals 13 residues. CDR3 region: CASSRQGSNEQFF. CDR3 sequence (DNA): TGTGCCAGCAGTAGGCAGGGGAGTAATGAGCAGTTCTTC.

The rearrangement links TRBV6-2 or TRBV6-3 to TRBJ1-5; TRBD1 is a possible D gene (6 bases). Trimming left V 4 bases short and J 0 bases short, with 13 bases between. The CDR3 extends over 16 amino acids. Germline V gene sequence: CDR1 MNHEY, CDR2 SVGEGT. In nucleotides, the CDR3 is TGTGCCAGCAGTTCAGGACAGCTCTATAGCAATCAGCCCCAGCATTTT. Translating it yields CASSSGQLYSNQPQHF.

The gene calls are TRBV6-6 and TRBJ2-1; possible D gene TRBD2, 7 bases. Germline V gene lookup returns CDR1 MNHNY and CDR2 SVGAGI (reference sequence). The CDR3 length is 12 residues. The V and J ends lost 8 bases and 4 bases respectively, with 9 bases between them. CDR3 in DNA: TGTGCCAGCGGGAGGGGGTACAATGAGCAGTTCTTC. Amino acid sequence: CASGRGYNEQFF.

J is TRBJ1-1 and V is TRBV5-4, with no clear D. The V gene's germline CDR1 is SGHNT and CDR2 YYREEE (reference sequence). Trimming removed 7 bases from V and 5 bases from J, with 15 bases in between. The CDR3 spans 13 residues. Here the CDR3 reads CASGSPSRTEAFF. The CDR3 DNA is TGTGCCAGCGGGTCCCCTAGCAGGACTGAAGCTTTCTTT.

The V gene is TRBV7-9, the J gene TRBJ1-3, with D uncertain. The CDR3 extends over 15 amino acids. The V gene's germline CDR1 is SEHNR and CDR2 FQNEAQ (reference sequence). Between the trimmed V and J ends, which lost 5 bases and 0 bases, there was a span of 11 bases. The CDR3 is CASSARGNSGNTIYF. For the CDR3, the DNA is TGTGCCAGCAGCGCCCGCGGGAACTCTGGAAACACCATATATTTT.

The CDR3 nucleotides read TGTGCCAGCGGCCCCGGGGCCCTGACTTTC. As protein: CASGPGALTF. This sequence joins TRBV12-3 or TRBV12-4 and TRBJ2-6, with D perhaps assigned TRBD1 or TRBD2 (5 bases each). Trimming left V 8 bases short and J 15 bases short, with 11 bases between. This CDR3 comprises 10 residues.

The gene calls are TRBV6-6 and TRBJ2-7, with 7 bases aligning to TRBD1. CDR1 is MNHNY, CDR2 SVGAGI, per germline (reference sequence). The ends lost 8 bases at V and 2 bases at J; junction bases unmatched: 15. This CDR3 is built from 16 residues. The CDR3 is CASSPPGQASTYEQYF. The CDR3 DNA reads as TGTGCCAGCTCTCCGCCCGGACAGGCCTCTACCTACGAGCAGTACTTC.

The chain carries TRBV24-1 and TRBJ2-2; a possible D gene is TRBD1 (6 bases). CDR3 length equals 12 residues. V was pared by 9 bases and J by 6 bases, with 10 bases between. The germline V gene encodes CDR1 KGHDR and CDR2 SFDVKD. The CDR3 sequence is CATQGYAGELFF. In nucleotides, the CDR3 is TGTGCCACCCAGGGGTACGCCGGGGAGCTGTTTTTT.

V and J are TRBV6-5 and TRBJ1-2; perhaps TRBD1 as D (5 bases). The V end lost 7 bases, the J end lost 4 bases, and 13 bases lay between the germline ends. The CDR3 spans 13 residues. Germline V gives CDR1 MNHEY, CDR2 SVGAGI. As DNA, the CDR3 is TGTGCCAGCACATCCGGGACTTCCTATGGCTACACCTTC. This translates into CASTSGTSYGYTF.

The chain combines TRBV10-2 with TRBJ1-2, with D possibly TRBD1 on 5 matching bases. Germline V gene lookup returns CDR1 WSHSY and CDR2 SAAADI. Trimming left V 6 bases short and J 2 bases short, with 16 bases between. The CDR3 loop spans 15 amino acids. The CDR3 DNA reads TGCGCCAGCAGCCCCGGGACCAGGATCAACTATGGCTACACCTTC. Translating gives CASSPGTRINYGYTF.